Given below is one T cell receptor beta chain in context. The assay was immunoSEQ multiplex PCR, and TCRdb's table has in-frame clones only and misses some. The sample holds hundreds of thousands of clones, about 90% seen once. This specimen belongs to a study of blood T cell repertoires in COVID-19. Turning to the study itself: Acute and convalescent COVID-19 specimens originated in the United States, Italy and Spain.

Germline-derived CDR1 and CDR2 are LNHDA and SQIVND (reference sequence). The CDR3 totals 19 residues. J was trimmed by 3 bases and V by 5 bases; bases with no gene match: 18. The clonotype comes from a young woman with COVID-19, enrolled during active disease. The chain couples TRBV19 to TRBJ2-4; 8 bases are shared with TRBD1. Sequencing was done on a sample of peripheral blood. The chain's CDR3 is CASSALGEPTTGGKNIQYF. The DNA for the CDR3 is TGTGCCAGTAGTGCCTTGGGAGAACCGACAACAGGGGGCAAAAACATTCAGTACTTC.